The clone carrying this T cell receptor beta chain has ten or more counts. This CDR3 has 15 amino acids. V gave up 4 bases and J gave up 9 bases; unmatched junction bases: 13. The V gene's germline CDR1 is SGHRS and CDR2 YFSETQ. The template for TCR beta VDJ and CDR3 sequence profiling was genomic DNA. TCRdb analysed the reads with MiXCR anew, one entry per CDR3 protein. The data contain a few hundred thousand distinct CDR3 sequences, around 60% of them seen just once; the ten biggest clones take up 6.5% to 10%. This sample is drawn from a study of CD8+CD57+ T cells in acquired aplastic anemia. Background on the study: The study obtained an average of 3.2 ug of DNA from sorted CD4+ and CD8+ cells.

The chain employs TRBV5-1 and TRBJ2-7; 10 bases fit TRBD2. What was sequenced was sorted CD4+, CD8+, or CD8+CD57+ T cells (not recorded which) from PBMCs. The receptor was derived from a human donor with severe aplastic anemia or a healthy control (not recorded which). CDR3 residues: CASSQILAGAARQYF. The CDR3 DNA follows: TGCGCCAGCAGCCAAATTCTAGCGGGGGCGGCCAGGCAGTACTTC.